The TCR beta chain under discussion was sequenced for a study of T cell responses to AZD1222 COVID-19 vaccine. The germline V gene has CDR1 SEHNR and CDR2 FQNEAQ (reference sequence). This CDR3 is 14 amino acids long. The V end lost 4 bases, the J end lost 7 bases, and 16 bases lay between the germline ends. TCRdb keeps only in-frame clones here, not all; method: immunoSEQ multiplex PCR. The sample shows some 99,000 clones, around 90% of them seen only once. The V call is TRBV7-9, the J call TRBJ1-2; weak D call: TRBD1 (5 bases). The source is an adult in good health. The sample consisted of peripheral blood, taken on day 0 of AZD1222 vaccination. CDR3 region: CASSSGGYEGGYTF. The CDR3 region has the DNA TGTGCCAGCAGCTCTGGGGGTTACGAGGGTGGCTACACCTTC. Full variable domain (rest looked up from reference TRBV7-9 and TRBJ1-2): DTGVSQNPRHKITKRGQNVTFRCDPISEHNRLYWYRQTLGQGPEFLTYFQNEAQLEKSRLLSDRFSAERPKGSFSTLEIQRTEQGDSAMYLCASSSGGYEGGYTFGSGTRLTVV.